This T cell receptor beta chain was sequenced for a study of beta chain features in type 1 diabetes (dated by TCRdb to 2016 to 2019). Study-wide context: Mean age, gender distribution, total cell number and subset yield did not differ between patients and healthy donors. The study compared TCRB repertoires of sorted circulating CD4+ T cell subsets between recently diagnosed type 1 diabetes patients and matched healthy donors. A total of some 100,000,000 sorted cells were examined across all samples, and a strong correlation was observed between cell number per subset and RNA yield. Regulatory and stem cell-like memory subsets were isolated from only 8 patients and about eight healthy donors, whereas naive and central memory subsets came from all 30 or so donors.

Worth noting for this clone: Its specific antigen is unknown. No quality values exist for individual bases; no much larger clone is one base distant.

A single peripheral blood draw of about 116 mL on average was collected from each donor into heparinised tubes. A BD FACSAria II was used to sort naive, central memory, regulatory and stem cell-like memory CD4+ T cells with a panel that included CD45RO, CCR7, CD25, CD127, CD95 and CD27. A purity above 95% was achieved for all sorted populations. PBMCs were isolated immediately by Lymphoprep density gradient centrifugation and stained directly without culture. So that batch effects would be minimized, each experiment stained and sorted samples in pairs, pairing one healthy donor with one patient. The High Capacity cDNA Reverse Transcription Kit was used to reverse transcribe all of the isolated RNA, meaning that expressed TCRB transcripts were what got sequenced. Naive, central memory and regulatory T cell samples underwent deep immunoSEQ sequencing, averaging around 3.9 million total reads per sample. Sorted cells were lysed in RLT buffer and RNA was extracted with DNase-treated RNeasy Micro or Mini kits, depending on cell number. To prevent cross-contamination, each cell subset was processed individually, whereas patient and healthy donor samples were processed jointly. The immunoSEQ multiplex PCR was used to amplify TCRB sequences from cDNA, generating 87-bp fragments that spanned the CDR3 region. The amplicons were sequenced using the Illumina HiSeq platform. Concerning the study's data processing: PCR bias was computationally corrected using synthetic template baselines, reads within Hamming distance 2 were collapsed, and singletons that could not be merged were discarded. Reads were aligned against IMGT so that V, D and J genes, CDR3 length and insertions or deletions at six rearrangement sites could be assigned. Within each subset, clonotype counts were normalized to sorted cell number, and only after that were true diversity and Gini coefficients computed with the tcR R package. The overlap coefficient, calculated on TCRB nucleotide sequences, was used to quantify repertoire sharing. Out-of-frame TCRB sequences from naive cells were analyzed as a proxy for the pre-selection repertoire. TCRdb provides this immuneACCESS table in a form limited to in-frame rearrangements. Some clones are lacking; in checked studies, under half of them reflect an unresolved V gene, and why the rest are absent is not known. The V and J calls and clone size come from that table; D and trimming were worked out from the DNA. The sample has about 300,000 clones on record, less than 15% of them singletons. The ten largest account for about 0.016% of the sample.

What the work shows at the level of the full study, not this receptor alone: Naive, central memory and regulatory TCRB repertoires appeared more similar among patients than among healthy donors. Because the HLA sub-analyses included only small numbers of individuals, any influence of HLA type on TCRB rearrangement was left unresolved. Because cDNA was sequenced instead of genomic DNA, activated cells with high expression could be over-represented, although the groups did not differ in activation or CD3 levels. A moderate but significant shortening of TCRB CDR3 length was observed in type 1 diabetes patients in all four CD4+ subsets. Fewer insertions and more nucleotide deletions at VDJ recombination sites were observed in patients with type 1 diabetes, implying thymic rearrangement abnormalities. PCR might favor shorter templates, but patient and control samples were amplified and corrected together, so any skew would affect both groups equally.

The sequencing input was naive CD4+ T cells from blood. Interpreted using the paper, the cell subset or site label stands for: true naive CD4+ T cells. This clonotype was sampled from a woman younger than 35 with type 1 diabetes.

The CDR3 region: CASSSFSAPSYNEQFF. Here is the DNA: TGTGCCAGCAGCTCGTTTAGCGCCCCCTCCTACAATGAGCAGTTCTTC. Recombination linked TRBV28 to TRBJ2-1; a tentative D match to TRBD2 spans 5 bases. Relative to germline, V is 6 bases shorter and J is 0 bases shorter, with 15 bases between their ends. CDR1 and CDR2 are drawn from the germline V gene: MDHEN, SYDVKM. Taken from cysteine to phenylalanine, the CDR3 has 16 residues. Of the read, only the CDR3 DNA is kept; its 48 bases are in frame from base 1.